Listed below are T cell receptor beta chains from one sample, sequenced in a study of blood T cell repertoires in COVID-19. Sequencing used immunoSEQ multiplex PCR; TCRdb keeps in-frame clones, though not all of them. The data hold about 170,000 clones, with around 80% observed a single time. Specimen: PBMCs or T cells enriched from blood (not recorded which). The source of these receptors is a woman in her 70s in a cohort exposed to, infected with or recovered from COVID-19 (not recorded which). CDR3s include the opening cysteine and the closing phenylalanine or tryptophan. The order of the fields is V gene, J gene, clone size, D gene, CDR3 DNA, CDR3 protein. The D gene is left open where the match is weak. Not all rows give a size; the values are once, few, many and, for expanded clones, a class.

v_gene: TRBV18; j_gene: TRBJ1-5; abundance: -; d_gene: -; CDR3nt: TGTGCCAGCTCACCACCCACAGGGCAAGGCAATCAGCCCCAGCATTTT; CDR3aa: CASSPPTGQGNQPQHF
v_gene: TRBV6-5; j_gene: TRBJ1-1; abundance: -; d_gene: -; CDR3nt: TGTGCCAGCAGCCCCCCAGGGAGGTTGAACACTGAAGCTTTCTTT; CDR3aa: CASSPPGRLNTEAFF
v_gene: TRBV6-5; j_gene: TRBJ1-2; abundance: -; d_gene: -; CDR3nt: TGTGCCAGCAGTCCGGGGGGACGGGTGAACTATGGCTACACCTTC; CDR3aa: CASSPGGRVNYGYTF
v_gene: TRBV15; j_gene: TRBJ2-1; abundance: once; d_gene: -; CDR3nt: TGTGCCACCAGCCCCCCGACCCGCGGGGCTGAGCAGTTCTTC; CDR3aa: CATSPPTRGAEQFF
v_gene: TRBV2; j_gene: TRBJ2-5; abundance: -; d_gene: -; CDR3nt: TGTGCCACCAAGGCCATTGCAGGGACCCAGTACTTC; CDR3aa: CATKAIAGTQYF
v_gene: TRBV6-5; j_gene: TRBJ1-2; abundance: -; d_gene: -; CDR3nt: TGTGCCAGCAGTTACTCCCGCGGTCACATCGGCTACACCTTC; CDR3aa: CASSYSRGHIGYTF
v_gene: TRBV28; j_gene: TRBJ1-5; abundance: -; d_gene: -; CDR3nt: TGTGCCAGCAGTTTTCTTCAGGGTCAGCCCCAGCATTTT; CDR3aa: CASSFLQGQPQHF
v_gene: TRBV2; j_gene: TRBJ1-1; abundance: -; d_gene: TRBD1; CDR3nt: TGTGCCAGCAGTGAAGTTCAGGGGGCATACACTGAAGCTTTCTTT; CDR3aa: CASSEVQGAYTEAFF
v_gene: TRBV9; j_gene: TRBJ2-7; abundance: -; d_gene: TRBD2; CDR3nt: TGTGCCAGCAGCGTTGGGGGGGGAACCAACGAGCAGTACTTC; CDR3aa: CASSVGGGTNEQYF
v_gene: TRBV6-1; j_gene: TRBJ1-1; abundance: -; d_gene: -; CDR3nt: TGTGCCAGCAGTGATAAGGGGTCGAACACTGAAGCTTTCTTT; CDR3aa: CASSDKGSNTEAFF
v_gene: TRBV5-8; j_gene: TRBJ1-4; abundance: once; d_gene: -; CDR3nt: TGTGCCAGCAGCGTCCTCGGGGGGCCAACTAATGAAAAACTGTTTTTT; CDR3aa: CASSVLGGPTNEKLFF
v_gene: TRBV7-3; j_gene: TRBJ2-7; abundance: -; d_gene: -; CDR3nt: TGTGCCAGCAGCTTAATACAGATCTACGAGCAGTACTTC; CDR3aa: CASSLIQIYEQYF
v_gene: TRBV3-1/TRBV3-2; j_gene: TRBJ2-3; abundance: few; d_gene: TRBD2; CDR3nt: TGTGCCAGCAGCCAAAGGATTGGTCGCGGGAGGGCCGGGACAGATACGCAGTATTTT; CDR3aa: CASSQRIGRGRAGTDTQYF
v_gene: TRBV4-1; j_gene: TRBJ2-7; abundance: -; d_gene: TRBD1; CDR3nt: TGCGCCAGCAGCCAAGAATCAGGAGAGGGGGCCCACGAGCAGTACTTC; CDR3aa: CASSQESGEGAHEQYF
v_gene: TRBV5-1; j_gene: TRBJ2-5; abundance: -; d_gene: TRBD2; CDR3nt: TGCGCCAGCAGCTTAGCACTAGCGGGACCCGAGACCCAGTACTTC; CDR3aa: CASSLALAGPETQYF
v_gene: TRBV5-1; j_gene: TRBJ1-1; abundance: -; d_gene: -; CDR3nt: TGCGCCAGCAGCGGGGGCGACAGACTTGAAGCTTTCTTT; CDR3aa: CASSGGDRLEAFF
v_gene: TRBV24-1; j_gene: TRBJ2-7; abundance: -; d_gene: -; CDR3nt: TGTGCCACCAGTACAGGTTACGAGCAGTACTTC; CDR3aa: CATSTGYEQYF
v_gene: TRBV6-5; j_gene: TRBJ1-4; abundance: -; d_gene: TRBD1; CDR3nt: TGTGCCAGCAGTACAGGGGACAGGGTAGATGAAAAACTGTTTTTT; CDR3aa: CASSTGDRVDEKLFF
v_gene: TRBV9; j_gene: TRBJ2-1; abundance: -; d_gene: -; CDR3nt: TGTGCCAGCAGCACCATGTCGTCGGGCAGGGGCAATGAGCAGTTCTTC; CDR3aa: CASSTMSSGRGNEQFF
v_gene: TRBV6-2/TRBV6-3; j_gene: TRBJ2-7; abundance: -; d_gene: -; CDR3nt: TGTGCCAGCAGTTCCCCCAATCCTCCGACAGTCTACGAGCAGTACTTC; CDR3aa: CASSSPNPPTVYEQYF
v_gene: TRBV6-5; j_gene: TRBJ2-1; abundance: -; d_gene: -; CDR3nt: TGTGCCAGCAGGTACCAGTGGCCGTCCTACAATGAGCAGTTCTTC; CDR3aa: CASRYQWPSYNEQFF
v_gene: TRBV7-9; j_gene: TRBJ1-6; abundance: -; d_gene: -; CDR3nt: TGTGCCAGCAGCTTATTAGGGGCAGGAGCACCCCTCCACTTT; CDR3aa: CASSLLGAGAPLHF
v_gene: TRBV5-1; j_gene: TRBJ2-1; abundance: -; d_gene: TRBD2; CDR3nt: TGCGCCAGCAGCTCGGGACTAGCGGGAGGGAGCTCCTACAATGAGCAGTTCTTC; CDR3aa: CASSSGLAGGSSYNEQFF
v_gene: TRBV18; j_gene: TRBJ2-3; abundance: -; d_gene: -; CDR3nt: TGTGCCAGCCAGGACAGCTATACGCAGTATTTT; CDR3aa: CASQDSYTQYF
v_gene: TRBV28; j_gene: TRBJ2-1; abundance: -; d_gene: -; CDR3nt: TGTGCCAGCAGTTCCCGGGACACCAATGAGCAGTTCTTC; CDR3aa: CASSSRDTNEQFF
v_gene: TRBV10-3; j_gene: TRBJ2-7; abundance: -; d_gene: TRBD2; CDR3nt: TGTGCCATCAGTGAGGGCCTAGCGGGAGTCGAGCAGTACTTC; CDR3aa: CAISEGLAGVEQYF
v_gene: TRBV27; j_gene: TRBJ1-2; abundance: -; d_gene: TRBD1; CDR3nt: TGTGCCACCGGCCCCGTCACAGGGGGCGCGTTCTACTATGGCTACACCTTC; CDR3aa: CATGPVTGGAFYYGYTF
v_gene: TRBV7-9; j_gene: TRBJ1-3; abundance: -; d_gene: -; CDR3nt: TGTGCCACCTCCAGGGTAAATGGAAACACCATATATTTT; CDR3aa: CATSRVNGNTIYF
v_gene: TRBV7-2; j_gene: TRBJ2-2; abundance: -; d_gene: -; CDR3nt: TGTGCCAGCAGCCCTTATTCGAACACCGGGGAGCTGTTTTTT; CDR3aa: CASSPYSNTGELFF
v_gene: TRBV19; j_gene: TRBJ2-7; abundance: -; d_gene: -; CDR3nt: TGTGCCAGTAGTGTCACGGGATTCTACGAGCAGTACTTC; CDR3aa: CASSVTGFYEQYF
v_gene: TRBV10-2; j_gene: TRBJ2-1; abundance: -; d_gene: TRBD2; CDR3nt: TGCGCCAGCAGTGAGGCGGGAGGGAACTACAATGAGCAGTTCTTC; CDR3aa: CASSEAGGNYNEQFF
v_gene: TRBV7-3; j_gene: TRBJ2-1; abundance: once; d_gene: TRBD1; CDR3nt: TGTGCCAGCAGCTCAACAGGGGGCCGAAATGAGCAGTTCTTC; CDR3aa: CASSSTGGRNEQFF
v_gene: TRBV7-9; j_gene: TRBJ1-5; abundance: -; d_gene: -; CDR3nt: TGTGCCAGCAGCTTAGGATCAGGGAATCAGCCCCAGCATTTT; CDR3aa: CASSLGSGNQPQHF
v_gene: TRBV29-1; j_gene: TRBJ2-5; abundance: once; d_gene: TRBD2; CDR3nt: TGCAGCGTTGAAAGGACTAGCGGGAGTGGTCGAGAGACCCAGTACTTC; CDR3aa: CSVERTSGSGRETQYF
v_gene: TRBV7-6; j_gene: TRBJ2-1; abundance: few; d_gene: TRBD2; CDR3nt: TGTGCCAGCAGCTTAGAGGCTAGCGGGGCTCAGGGGCAGTTCTTC; CDR3aa: CASSLEASGAQGQFF
v_gene: TRBV19; j_gene: TRBJ2-1; abundance: few; d_gene: TRBD2; CDR3nt: TGTGCCAGTAGTTGGCTAGCGGGAGTCTCGAGCTCCTACAATGAGCAGTTCTTC; CDR3aa: CASSWLAGVSSSYNEQFF